The clone carrying this T cell receptor beta chain was recorded only once. An end of the junction differs from the germline gene, which may be a read error. The CDR3 sequence is 14 residues long. CDR1 is SGHRS, CDR2 YFSETQ, per germline. This record comes from a study of blood T cell repertoires in COVID-19. Enrolment of Seattle patients took place during active infection, and they were followed longitudinally. Authors' data handling: Estimated nucleated cell counts came from reference gene primer amplification. Profiling relied on immunoSEQ multiplex PCR, and the TCRdb table lists in-frame clones only, not all of them. From that table come the V and J calls and clone size; the DNA was used to work out D and trimming. The data show 55,000 to 65,000 clones, about 81% seen once.

The sequencing sample was made of peripheral blood. The chain uses TRBV5-1 and TRBJ2-7; 10 bases are a match to TRBD1. The receptor was isolated from a man aged 55 to 70 with COVID-19, enrolled during active disease. The CDR3 nucleotides are TGCGCCAGCAGGCGGGACAGGGGTTCCTTCGAGCAGTACTTC. Amino acids: CASRRDRGSFEQYF. Using reference TRBV5-1 and TRBJ2-7 for the parts outside the CDR3, the full variable domain is KAGVTQTPRYLIKTRGQQVTLSCSPISGHRSVSWYQQTPGQGLQFLFEYFSETQRNKGNFPGRFSGRQFSNSRSEMNVSTLELGDSALYLCASRRDRGSFEQYFGPGTRLTVT.